The clone carrying this T cell receptor (beta chain) was seen more than once but under ten times. As yet, its antigen is unknown. The source of the sample is a study of T-cell memory formation after mild COVID-19. Study results and caveats: Some clones that responded turned up in pre-infection memory, which suggests that cross-reactive memory joined in.

TCRdb itself ran the 5' RACE reads through MiXCR, one entry per CDR3 protein. The sample holds roughly 310,000 distinct CDR3 sequences, more than 15% seen once. This CDR3 contains 16 residues. Germline CDR1 SGHAT, CDR2 FQNNGV. V lost 5 bases and J lost 2, with 18 bases in between. The gene calls are TRBV11-2 and TRBJ1-1; D call uncertain. This TCR derives from a man between 18 and 35 years old who had mild COVID-19 (a few samples of this study predate the infection). Cell type and time point are not known. Sequencing was performed on PBMCs or a T cell subset sorted from them (not recorded which). The CDR3 loop is CASSHPGDGVNTEAFF. The CDR3 bases are TGTGCCAGCAGCCACCCTGGAGACGGTGTTAACACTGAAGCTTTCTTT.